These 30 T cell receptor beta chains originate from one sample sequenced in a study of T cell responses to AZD1222 COVID-19 vaccine. Only in-frame clones appear in the TCRdb table, and some are missing; sequencing was by immunoSEQ multiplex PCR. The sample consists of 120,000 to 150,000 clones, about 92% of them appearing once. Sample: peripheral blood, taken on day 0 of AZD1222 vaccination. The receptor source for this set is an adult in good health.

This clone came up once. The J gene is TRBJ2-5, the V gene TRBV9, with 7 nucleotides matching TRBD2. CDR1 is SGDLS, CDR2 YYNGEE, per germline. Trimming removed 0 bases from V and 2 bases from J; junction bases left unmatched: 16. The CDR3 is 19 residues long. For the CDR3, the DNA is TGTGCCAGCAGCGTAGGAATGGGACTAAGTGACCTGTATCAAGAGACCCAGTACTTC. This encodes CASSVGMGLSDLYQETQYF.

This rearrangement joins TRBV7-9 to TRBJ2-1; 7 bases are shared with TRBD2. The CDR3 is 14 amino acids. The V gene end was trimmed by 2 bases and the J gene end by 9 bases; junction bases not matched to a gene: 7. The germline CDR1 and CDR2 sequences are SEHNR and FQNEAQ (reference sequence). In nucleotides, the CDR3 is TGTGCCAGCAGCTTAAAAGGCGGGAGTAGTGAGCAGTTCTTC. Translated: CASSLKGGSSEQFF.

V usage is TRBV10-3 and J usage is TRBJ2-7; TRBD1 aligns across 7 bases. V lost 6 bases to trimming and J lost 5 bases; unmatched junction nucleotides: 10. From germline, CDR1 is ENHRY and CDR2 SYGVKD. The CDR3 is made up of 14 amino acids. CDR3 DNA sequence: TGTGCCATCAGAGCACAGGGGCAGTGGGACGAGCAGTACTTC. Translation: CAIRAQGQWDEQYF.

This clone appeared a single time. V is TRBV9 and J is TRBJ1-1; no reliable D call. The CDR3 length is 11 residues. V gave up 4 bases and J gave up 3 bases, with 4 bases separating them. The germline V gene has CDR1 SGDLS and CDR2 YYNGEE. The CDR3 DNA reads TGTGCCAGCAGCCGAGACACTGAAGCTTTCTTT. Translating gives CASSRDTEAFF.

The CDR3 DNA sequence: TGTGCCAGCTCCAGACAGGAGAACACTGAAGCTTTCTTT. Translated, it gives CASSRQENTEAFF. J is TRBJ1-1 and V is TRBV7-9, with D tentatively TRBD1 (6 bases). The CDR3 spans 13 residues. Germline CDR1 reads SEHNR; CDR2 reads FQNEAQ (reference sequence). V lost 8 bases and J 1 base, leaving 11 bases between the germline ends.

The genes are TRBV7-8 and TRBJ1-2; D might be TRBD1 (5 bases). Germline V lookup: CDR1 SGHVS, CDR2 FQNEAQ. Deletions cut 1 base from V and 4 bases from J, with 16 bases between. The CDR3 consists of 16 residues. CDR3 bases: TGTGCCAGCAGCTTAGGGGAACGGGGGGATTCCTATGGCTACACCTTC. This gives the protein CASSLGERGDSYGYTF. Complete variable domain (other parts from reference TRBV7-8 and TRBJ1-2): GAGVSQSPRYKVAKRGQDVALRCDPISGHVSLFWYQQALGQGPEFLTYFQNEAQLDKSGLPSDRFFAERPEGSVSTLKIQRTQQEDSAVYLCASSLGERGDSYGYTFGSGTRLTVV.

This rearrangement joins TRBV7-9 to TRBJ2-7; 12 nucleotides match TRBD2. This CDR3 has 14 residues. The germline V gene encodes CDR1 SEHNR and CDR2 FQNEAQ (reference sequence). With V trimmed by 6 bases and J by 2 bases, 2 bases remained unmatched. CDR3 in DNA: TGTGCCAGCAGTCTAGCGGGGGGGACCTACGAGCAGTACTTC. Translation: CASSLAGGTYEQYF.

The genes are TRBV4-1 and TRBJ2-3; 7 bases match TRBD2. The CDR3 runs 15 residues. Germline V CDR1 and CDR2: MGHRA, YSYEKL. V was clipped by 4 bases and J by 3 bases; unmatched bases: 7. The CDR3 DNA reads TGCGCCAGCAGCCCCGGGCCGCGGGGGACAGATACGCAGTATTTT. As protein: CASSPGPRGTDTQYF.

This clone was observed a few times. Within the sample, other DNA sequences also encode this same CDR3. The V gene is TRBV30, the J gene TRBJ1-1; D is ambiguous. Between the trimmed V and J ends, which lost 0 bases and 1 base, there was a span of 6 bases. The germline V gene has CDR1 GTSNPN and CDR2 SVGIG (reference sequence). The CDR3 runs to 13 residues. DNA of the CDR3: TGTGCCTGGAGTGTATCGGAGAACACTGAAGCTTTCTTT. Its protein is CAWSVSENTEAFF.

J is TRBJ2-7 and V is TRBV7-8; a weak D match, TRBD2 (7 bases). The CDR3 has 16 amino acids. The germline V and J ends were trimmed by 4 bases and 4 bases, with 20 bases remaining between them. The V gene's germline CDR1 is SGHVS and CDR2 FQNEAQ. The CDR3 sequence is CASSYGASGGIYEQYF. CDR3 nucleotides: TGTGCCAGCAGCTATGGGGCGTCGGGGGGCATTTACGAGCAGTACTTC.

CDR3 nucleotide sequence: TGTGCAACCGGGCCCTCACGGGGTTACACCTTC. Encoded protein: CATGPSRGYTF. V is TRBV2 and J is TRBJ1-2; D remains unclear. The CDR3 is 11 amino acids. Germline V gives CDR1 SNHLY, CDR2 FYNNEI.

This clone was seen once. The chain joins TRBV15 to TRBJ2-7, with 7 positions matching TRBD1. CDR3 length: 16 amino acids. With 2 bases clipped from V and 6 bases from J, the junction kept 13 bases outside the gene matches. Germline CDR1 reads LNHNV; CDR2 reads YYDKDF (reference sequence). CDR3 bases: TGTGCCACCAGCAGACTAAAAAACAGGGGTCTACGCGAGCAGTACTTC. Amino acid sequence: CATSRLKNRGLREQYF.

The V call is TRBV9, the J call TRBJ2-3; 16 nucleotides agree with TRBD2. The V gene end was trimmed by 7 bases and the J gene end by 6 bases; junction bases not matched to a gene: 5. Per the germline V gene, CDR1 is SGDLS and CDR2 is YYNGEE. The CDR3 spans 15 residues. CDR3: CASAPGLAGGDTQYF. In nucleotides, the CDR3 is TGTGCCAGCGCGCCGGGACTAGCGGGAGGGGATACGCAGTATTTT.

The J gene is TRBJ1-4, the V gene TRBV19, with a weak D call TRBD1 (6 bases). The CDR3 consists of 13 residues. Germline V gene sequence: CDR1 LNHDA, CDR2 SQIVND (reference sequence). Between the trimmed V and J ends, which lost 10 bases and 5 bases, there was a span of 14 bases. CDR3 DNA sequence: TGTGCCACCCACGGACAGCTCAATGAAAAACTGTTTTTT. Translated, it gives CATHGQLNEKLFF.

The V gene is TRBV10-1, the J gene TRBJ2-7, with TRBD1 matching over 7 bases. This CDR3 has 12 amino acids. The trim removed 4 bases at V and 4 bases at J, leaving 1 base unmatched. Germline CDR1 and CDR2: WNHNN and SYGVQD (reference sequence). CDR3 sequence reads: CASSVTGYEQYF. CDR3 in DNA: TGCGCCAGCAGTGTGACAGGGTACGAGCAGTACTTC.

The chain is built from TRBV5-6 and TRBJ1-6, with D unresolved. The CDR3 is 16 amino acids. Trimming took off 4 bases at V and 0 bases at J, with 11 bases between the two ends. Germline loops: CDR1 SGHDT, CDR2 YYEEEE. The CDR3, as DNA: TGTGCCAGCAGCCGTTTGGTGAGCTCCTATAATTCACCCCTCCACTTT. Its translation is CASSRLVSSYNSPLHF.

This chain uses TRBV29-1 with TRBJ2-1; no definite D call. The V gene's germline CDR1 is SQVTM and CDR2 ANQGSEA. The length of the CDR3 is 12 residues. Trimming took 7 bases from V and 3 from J, leaving 10 bases between them. The CDR3 loop is CSGLGRYNEQFF. Written as DNA, the CDR3 is TGCAGCGGGTTAGGGCGCTACAATGAGCAGTTCTTC.

The rearrangement joins TRBV4-2 to TRBJ1-4, with 9 bases that match TRBD1. Germline loops: CDR1 LGHNA, CDR2 YNFKEQ. The CDR3 has 17 residues. Germline trimming cut 4 bases from V and 6 bases from J; bases unmatched to any gene: 12. DNA for the CDR3: TGTGCCAGCAGCCCGAGAGCCGGGACAGGGCCTTATGAAAAACTGTTTTTT. Protein product: CASSPRAGTGPYEKLFF.

The gene calls are TRBV5-6 and TRBJ2-7, with D possibly being TRBD1 (6 bases). Germline V gene sequence: CDR1 SGHDT, CDR2 YYEEEE. The CDR3 length is 14 residues. Trimming removed 4 bases from V and 5 bases from J, with 16 bases in between. In DNA, the CDR3 is TGTGCCAGCAGCCTTAGGGACACCTACCACGAGCAGTACTTC. Its translation is CASSLRDTYHEQYF.

The chain links TRBV6-5 to TRBJ2-3, with 8 positions matching TRBD1. With V trimmed by 6 bases and J by 5 bases, 4 bases remained unmatched. The germline V gene encodes CDR1 MNHEY and CDR2 SVGAGI. The CDR3 loop spans 13 amino acids. CDR3 DNA: TGTGCCAGCAGCGAGGACAGGGAAGATACGCAGTATTTT. Amino acids: CASSEDREDTQYF.

This clone occurred once. The gene calls are TRBV9 and TRBJ1-2, with 9 bases that match TRBD1. The CDR3 spans 17 residues. CDR1 is SGDLS, CDR2 YYNGEE, per germline. The ends lost 3 bases at V and 4 bases at J; junction bases unmatched: 13. DNA of the CDR3: TGTGCCAGCAGCGCCCGGACCACAGGGGGCCCCGCCTATGGCTACACCTTC. Its translation is CASSARTTGGPAYGYTF.

The rearrangement links TRBV27 to TRBJ2-2; possibly TRBD1 or TRBD2 for D (5 bases each). The CDR3 spans 13 residues. CDR1 is MNHEY, CDR2 SMNVEV, per germline (reference sequence). Trimming removed 3 bases from V and 4 bases from J, with 6 bases in between. In DNA, the CDR3 is TGTGCCAGCAGTTTTGGGGGCACCGGGGAGCTGTTTTTT. Protein sequence: CASSFGGTGELFF.

This chain uses TRBV27 with TRBJ2-7; no definite D call. The length of the CDR3 is 12 residues. The V and J ends lost 8 bases and 0 bases respectively, with 8 bases between them. Germline CDR1 reads MNHEY; CDR2 reads SMNVEV (reference sequence). In nucleotides, the CDR3 is TGTGCCAGCCGAGATGTCTCCTACGAGCAGTACTTC. Protein: CASRDVSYEQYF.

J is TRBJ1-3 and V is TRBV5-4; maybe TRBD1 (6 bases). Deletions cut 2 bases from V and 3 bases from J, with 9 bases between. CDR3 length: 14 amino acids. Germline-derived CDR1 and CDR2 are SGHNT and YYREEE (reference sequence). The CDR3 DNA reads as TGTGCCAGCAGCTTTAACAGGGTTGGAAACACCATATATTTT. Translated: CASSFNRVGNTIYF.

This chain links TRBV7-9 with TRBJ1-6; weak D call: TRBD1 (5 bases). Germline V gene sequence: CDR1 SEHNR, CDR2 FQNEAQ (reference sequence). The CDR3 is 14 residues long. V lost 0 bases to trimming and J lost 7 bases, with 7 bases between them. The CDR3 spells CASSLAGDNSPLHF. The CDR3 DNA reads as TGTGCCAGCAGCTTAGCAGGGGACAATTCACCCCTCCACTTT.

This chain links TRBV7-9 with TRBJ1-5, with unresolved D. Germline V gene data show CDR1 as SEHNR and CDR2 as FQNEAQ (reference sequence). Trimming cost V 4 bases and J 0 bases, with 7 bases left between them. This CDR3 has 14 amino acids. The CDR3 bases are TGTGCCAGCAGCTCGCTGGATAGCAATCAGCCCCAGCATTTT. The encoded protein is CASSSLDSNQPQHF.

V and J are TRBV27 and TRBJ2-7; 13 bases align to TRBD2. The CDR3 extends over 16 amino acids. The ends lost 5 bases at V and 2 bases at J; junction bases unmatched: 6. Germline assignment: CDR1 MNHEY and CDR2 SMNVEV (reference sequence). The DNA of the CDR3 is TGTGCCAGCAGTGCCCCCGGGACTAGCGGGACCTACGAGCAGTACTTC. It encodes CASSAPGTSGTYEQYF.

Written as DNA, the CDR3 is TGTGCCAGCAGCTTCGGCAATGGGAACTCACCCCTCCACTTT. Amino acids: CASSFGNGNSPLHF. The chain couples TRBV5-6 to TRBJ1-6; no reliable D call. The CDR3 totals 14 residues. Germline CDR1 and CDR2: SGHDT and YYEEEE. With 2 bases removed from V and 10 bases from J, the gap between germline ends came to 13 bases.

The chain joins TRBV6-1 to TRBJ1-4; no definite D call. Per the germline V gene, CDR1 is MNHNS and CDR2 is SASEGT. The CDR3 totals 15 residues. Deletions cut 2 bases from V and 4 bases from J, with 11 bases between. The CDR3 sequence is CASSETDRSNEKLFF. The CDR3 DNA is TGTGCCAGCAGTGAAACGGACCGCAGTAATGAAAAACTGTTTTTT.

The chain is built from TRBV19 and TRBJ1-6, with a weak D call TRBD1 (6 bases). There are 15 residues in the CDR3. V lost 7 bases and J 7 bases, leaving 17 bases between the germline ends. Per the germline V gene, CDR1 is LNHDA and CDR2 is SQIVND (reference sequence). The CDR3 sequence: CASTDSDRPNSPLHF. The CDR3 bases are TGTGCCAGTACAGATAGCGACAGGCCAAATTCACCCCTCCACTTT. Full variable domain (missing parts from reference TRBV19 and TRBJ1-6): DGGITQSPKYLFRKEGQNVTLSCEQNLNHDAMYWYRQDPGQGLRLIYYSQIVNDFQKGDIAEGYSVSREKKESFPLTVTSAQKNPTAFYLCASTDSDRPNSPLHFGNGTRLTVT.